The sample holds a few counts of the clone carrying this T cell receptor beta chain. The V and J ends lost 0 bases and 5 bases, in that order; junction bases with no gene match: 2. Germline V gene data show CDR1 as LNHNV and CDR2 as YYDKDF (reference sequence). This CDR3 is built from 15 residues. Assay execution proceeded at the deep level. The assay was immunoSEQ multiplex PCR, and TCRdb's table has in-frame clones only and misses some. This table has about 1 million clones, 60% to 80% appearing once. These data originate in a study of shared clonotypes between healthy human individuals. For the study at large: For every donor, three CD4 naive, three CD4 memory, two CD8 naive and one CD8 memory plates were used.

The specimen sequenced was memory CD4+ T cells sorted from blood. Subset meaning: CD45RA-negative fraction. The chain couples TRBV15 to TRBJ2-5; 11 bases agree with TRBD1. This clonotype was sampled from a man younger than 30 in good health. In DNA, the CDR3 is TGTGCCACCAGCAGAGATAGGGACAGGGGGGAGACCCAGTACTTC. It yields the protein CATSRDRDRGETQYF.